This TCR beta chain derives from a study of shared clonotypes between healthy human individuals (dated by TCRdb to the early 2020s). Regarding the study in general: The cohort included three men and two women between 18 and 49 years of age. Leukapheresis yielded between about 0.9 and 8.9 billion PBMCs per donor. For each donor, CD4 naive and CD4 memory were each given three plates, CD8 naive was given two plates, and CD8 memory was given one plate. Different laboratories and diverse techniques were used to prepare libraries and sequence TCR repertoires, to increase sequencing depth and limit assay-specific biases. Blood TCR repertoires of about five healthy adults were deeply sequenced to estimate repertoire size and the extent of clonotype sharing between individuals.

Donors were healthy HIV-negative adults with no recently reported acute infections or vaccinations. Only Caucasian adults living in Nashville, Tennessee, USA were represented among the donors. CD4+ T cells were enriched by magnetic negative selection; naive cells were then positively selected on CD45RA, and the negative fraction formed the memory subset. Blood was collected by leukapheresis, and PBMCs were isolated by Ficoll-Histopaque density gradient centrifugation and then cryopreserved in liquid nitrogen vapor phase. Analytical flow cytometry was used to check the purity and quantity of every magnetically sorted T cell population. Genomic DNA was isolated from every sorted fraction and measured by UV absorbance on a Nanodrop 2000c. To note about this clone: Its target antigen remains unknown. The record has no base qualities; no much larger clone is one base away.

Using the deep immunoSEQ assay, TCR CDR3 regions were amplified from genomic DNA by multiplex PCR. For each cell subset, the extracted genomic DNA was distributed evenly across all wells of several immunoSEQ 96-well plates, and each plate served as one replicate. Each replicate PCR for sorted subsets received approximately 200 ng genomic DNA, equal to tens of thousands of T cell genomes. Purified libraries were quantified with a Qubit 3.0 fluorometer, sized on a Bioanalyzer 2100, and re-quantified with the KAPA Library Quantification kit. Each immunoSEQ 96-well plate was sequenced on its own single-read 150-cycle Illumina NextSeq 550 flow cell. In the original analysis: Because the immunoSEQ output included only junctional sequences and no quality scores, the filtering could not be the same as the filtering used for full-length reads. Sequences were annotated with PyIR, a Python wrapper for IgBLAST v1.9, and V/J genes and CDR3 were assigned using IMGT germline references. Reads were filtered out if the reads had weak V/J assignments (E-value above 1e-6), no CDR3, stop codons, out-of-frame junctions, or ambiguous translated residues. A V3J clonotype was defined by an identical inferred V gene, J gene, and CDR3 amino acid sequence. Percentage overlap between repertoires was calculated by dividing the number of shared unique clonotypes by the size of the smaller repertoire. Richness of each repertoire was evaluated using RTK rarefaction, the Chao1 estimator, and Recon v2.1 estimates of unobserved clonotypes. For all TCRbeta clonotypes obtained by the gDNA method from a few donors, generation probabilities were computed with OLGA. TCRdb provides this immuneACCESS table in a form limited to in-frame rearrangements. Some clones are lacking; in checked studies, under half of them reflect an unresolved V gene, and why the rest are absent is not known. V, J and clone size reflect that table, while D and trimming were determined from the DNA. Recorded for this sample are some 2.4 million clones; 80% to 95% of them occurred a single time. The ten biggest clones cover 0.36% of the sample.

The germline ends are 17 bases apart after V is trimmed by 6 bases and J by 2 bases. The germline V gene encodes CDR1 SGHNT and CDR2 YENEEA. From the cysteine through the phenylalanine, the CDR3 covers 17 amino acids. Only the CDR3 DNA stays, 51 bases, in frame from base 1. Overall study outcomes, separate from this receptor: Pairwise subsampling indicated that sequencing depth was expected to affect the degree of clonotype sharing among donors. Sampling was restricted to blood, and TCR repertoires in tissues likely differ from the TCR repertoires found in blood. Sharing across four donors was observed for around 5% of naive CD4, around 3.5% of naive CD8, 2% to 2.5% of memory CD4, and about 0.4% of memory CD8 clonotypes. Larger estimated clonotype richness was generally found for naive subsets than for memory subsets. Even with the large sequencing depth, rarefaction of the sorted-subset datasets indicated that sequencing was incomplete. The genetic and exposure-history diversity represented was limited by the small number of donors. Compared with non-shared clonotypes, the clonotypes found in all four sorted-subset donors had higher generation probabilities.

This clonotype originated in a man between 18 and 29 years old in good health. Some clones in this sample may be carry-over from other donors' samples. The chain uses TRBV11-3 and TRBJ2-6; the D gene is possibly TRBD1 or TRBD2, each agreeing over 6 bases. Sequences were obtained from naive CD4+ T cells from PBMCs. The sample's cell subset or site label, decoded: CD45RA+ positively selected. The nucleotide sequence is TGTGCCAGCAGACCCGGGGGACAACACACTGGGGCCAACGTCCTGACTTTC. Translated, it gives CASRPGGQHTGANVLTF. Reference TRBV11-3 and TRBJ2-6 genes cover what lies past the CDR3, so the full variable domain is EAGVVQSPRYKIIEKKQPVAFWCNPISGHNTLYWYLQNLGQGPELLIRYENEEAVDDSQLPKDRFSAERLKGVDSTLKIQPAELGDSAVYLCASRPGGQHTGANVLTFGAGSRLTVL.